The clone carrying this T cell receptor (beta chain) appeared once. Only in-frame clones appear in the TCRdb table, and some are missing; sequencing was by immunoSEQ multiplex PCR. Found here are hundreds of thousands of clones, more than 85% of them singletons; the top ten hold 0.8% to 1%. This sample was taken from a study of blood T cell repertoires in COVID-19. This sequence originates from a man aged 55 to 70 with COVID-19, enrolled during active disease. Sequencing was performed on peripheral blood.

CDR3 residues: CASSSSSGSSYNEQFF. CDR3 in DNA: TGTGCCAGCAGCTCCTCCTCGGGAAGCTCCTACAATGAGCAGTTCTTC. The rearrangement joins TRBV11-2 to TRBJ2-1; a possible D gene is TRBD2 (5 bases). V was trimmed by 4 bases and J by 0 bases, leaving 13 bases between them. Germline V gene lookup returns CDR1 SGHAT and CDR2 FQNNGV. The CDR3 length is 16 residues.